The 2 T cell receptor beta chains presented below share a single source sample, sequenced in a study of cytomegalovirus exposure and HLA in healthy donors. The study ran its PCR with 60 Vbeta and 13 Jbeta primers. Profiled with immunoSEQ multiplex PCR; TCRdb holds only in-frame clones, not every one. The sample records some 160,000 clones, over 75% being singletons. Sequenced sample: PBMCs. Receptors were obtained from a man aged 55 to 69 in good health and CMV-seronegative.

The rearrangement joins TRBV27 to TRBJ2-1, with 10 bases aligning to TRBD2. Trimming cost V 8 bases and J 6 bases; bases outside gene matches: 13. Germline V CDR1 and CDR2: MNHEY, SMNVEV (reference sequence). The length of the CDR3 is 16 residues. The CDR3 bases are TGTGCCAGCCGTGCTTTTGCTAGCGGGGGCCTCAATGAGCAGTTCTTC. Its protein is CASRAFASGGLNEQFF.

This chain uses TRBV5-4 with TRBJ2-7, with D possibly matching TRBD2 (6 bases). The germline CDR1 and CDR2 sequences are SGHNT and YYREEE (reference sequence). The ends were cut back, 1 base at V and 0 bases at J, with 8 bases in the middle. The CDR3 runs to 14 residues. In nucleotides, the CDR3 is TGTGCCAGCAGCTTGCGGGGGACCTCCTACGAGCAGTACTTC. This gives the protein CASSLRGTSYEQYF.